The present entry profiles one T cell receptor (beta chain) with its context. The sample is drawn from a study of CD8+ T cells in alopecia areata. Following extraction, RNA underwent reverse transcription to cDNA, which served as the sequencing template. The protocol was immunoSEQ multiplex PCR, while the TCRdb copy is restricted to in-frame clones and leaves out a portion. The sample carries roughly 200,000 clones, roughly 60% recorded once. CDR3 length: 15 residues. V was trimmed by 5 bases and J by 0 bases, leaving 12 bases between them. Germline V CDR1 and CDR2: SGHTA, FQGTGA. The receptor comes from a human donor with alopecia areata. Sequencing was performed on CD4+ T cells sorted from blood, taken at week 0. The J gene is TRBJ2-3, the V gene TRBV7-3, with D possibly TRBD2 on 5 matching bases. The CDR3 is CASSPDYRSTDTQYF. The CDR3 DNA is TGTGCCAGCAGCCCAGACTACCGTAGCACAGATACGCAGTATTTT.